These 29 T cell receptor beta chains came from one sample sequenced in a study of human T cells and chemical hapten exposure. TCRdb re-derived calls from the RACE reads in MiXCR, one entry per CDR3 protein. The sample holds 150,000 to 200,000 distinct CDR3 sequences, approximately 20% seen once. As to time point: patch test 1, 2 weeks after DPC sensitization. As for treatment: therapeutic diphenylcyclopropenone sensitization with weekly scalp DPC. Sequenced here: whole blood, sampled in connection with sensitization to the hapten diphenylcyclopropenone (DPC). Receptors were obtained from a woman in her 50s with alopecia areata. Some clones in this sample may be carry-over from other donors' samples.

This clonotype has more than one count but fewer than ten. CDR3 amino acids: CASSPGASYEQYF. CDR3 bases: TGTGCCAGCAGCCCCGGGGCGAGCTACGAGCAGTACTTC. The genes are TRBV5-6 and TRBJ2-7, with D tentatively TRBD1 or TRBD2 (5 bases each). CDR1 and CDR2 (germline): SGHDT, YYEEEE. The CDR3 length is 13 residues. V was trimmed by 4 bases and J by 3 bases, leaving 11 bases between them. The full variable domain, rest sourced from reference TRBV5-6 and TRBJ2-7, is DAGVTQSPTHLIKTRGQQVTLRCSPKSGHDTVSWYQQALGQGPQFIFQYYEEEERQRGNFPDRFSGHQFPNYSSELNVNALLLGDSALYLCASSPGASYEQYFGPGTRLTVT.

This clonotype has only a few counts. CDR3 DNA: TGTGCCAGCAGCGATGGGACATACTTCACTGAAGCTTTCTTT. Translating gives CASSDGTYFTEAFF. The chain has TRBV7-6 and TRBJ1-1; D might be TRBD1 (6 bases). The CDR3 length is 14 residues. CDR1 is SGHVS and CDR2 is FNYEAQ in the germline V gene. V lost 5 bases, J lost 4 bases, and 14 bases lay in between.

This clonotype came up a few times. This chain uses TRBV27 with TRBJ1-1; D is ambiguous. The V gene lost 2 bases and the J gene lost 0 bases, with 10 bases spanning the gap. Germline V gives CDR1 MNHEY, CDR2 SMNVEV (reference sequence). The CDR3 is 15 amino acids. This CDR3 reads CASSLVPGMNTEAFF. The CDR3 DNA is TGTGCCAGCAGTTTAGTTCCAGGTATGAACACTGAAGCTTTCTTT.

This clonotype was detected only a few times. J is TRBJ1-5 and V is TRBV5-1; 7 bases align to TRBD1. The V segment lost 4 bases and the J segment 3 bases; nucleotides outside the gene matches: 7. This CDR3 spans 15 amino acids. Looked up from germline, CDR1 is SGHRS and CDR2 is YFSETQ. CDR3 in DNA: TGCGCCAGCAGCCCCGTGACAGGGAACAATCAGCCCCAGCATTTT. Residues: CASSPVTGNNQPQHF.

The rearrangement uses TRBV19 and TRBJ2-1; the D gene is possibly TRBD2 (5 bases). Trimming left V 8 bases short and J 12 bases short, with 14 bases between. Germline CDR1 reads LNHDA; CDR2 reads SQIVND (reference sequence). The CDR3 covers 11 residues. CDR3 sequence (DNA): TGTGCCAGTGGACGGGGAGAAGGGCAGTTCTTC. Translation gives CASGRGEGQFF.

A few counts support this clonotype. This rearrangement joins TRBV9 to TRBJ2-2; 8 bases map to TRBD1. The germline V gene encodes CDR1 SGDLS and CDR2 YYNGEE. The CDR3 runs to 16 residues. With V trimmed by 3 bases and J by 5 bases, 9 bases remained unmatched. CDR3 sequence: CASSGRQGRLTGELFF. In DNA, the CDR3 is TGTGCCAGCAGCGGAAGACAGGGGAGGTTAACCGGGGAGCTGTTTTTT.

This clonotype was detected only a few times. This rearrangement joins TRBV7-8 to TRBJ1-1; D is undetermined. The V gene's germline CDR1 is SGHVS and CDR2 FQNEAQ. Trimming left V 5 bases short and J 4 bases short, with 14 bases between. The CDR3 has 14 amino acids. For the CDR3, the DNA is TGTGCCAGCAGCCCCCCGGGGATGGGCACTGAAGCTTTCTTT. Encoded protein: CASSPPGMGTEAFF.

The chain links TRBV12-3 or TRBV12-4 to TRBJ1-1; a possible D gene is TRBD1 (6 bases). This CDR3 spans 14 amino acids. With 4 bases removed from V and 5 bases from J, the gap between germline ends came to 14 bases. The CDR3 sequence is CASSSASRGTEAFF. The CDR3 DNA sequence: TGTGCCAGCAGTTCTGCGTCCAGGGGTACTGAAGCTTTCTTT.

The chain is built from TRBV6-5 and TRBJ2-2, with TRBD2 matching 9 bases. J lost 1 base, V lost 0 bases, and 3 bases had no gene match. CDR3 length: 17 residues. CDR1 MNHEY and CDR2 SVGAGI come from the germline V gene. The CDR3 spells CASSYSASGKNTGELFF. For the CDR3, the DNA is TGTGCCAGCAGTTACTCTGCTAGCGGGAAGAACACCGGGGAGCTGTTTTTT.

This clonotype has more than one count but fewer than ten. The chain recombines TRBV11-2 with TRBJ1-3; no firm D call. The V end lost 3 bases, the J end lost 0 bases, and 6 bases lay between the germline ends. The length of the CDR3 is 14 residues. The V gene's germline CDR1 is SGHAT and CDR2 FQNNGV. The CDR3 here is CASSFASSGNTIYF. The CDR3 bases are TGTGCCAGCAGCTTCGCCTCCTCTGGAAACACCATATATTTT.

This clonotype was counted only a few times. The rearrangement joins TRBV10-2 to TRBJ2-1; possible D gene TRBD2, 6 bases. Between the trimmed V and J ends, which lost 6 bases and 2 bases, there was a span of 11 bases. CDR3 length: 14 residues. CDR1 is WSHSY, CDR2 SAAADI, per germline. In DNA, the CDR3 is TGCGCCAGCAGGGGAGGTGCAGCCTACAATGAGCAGTTCTTC. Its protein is CASRGGAAYNEQFF.

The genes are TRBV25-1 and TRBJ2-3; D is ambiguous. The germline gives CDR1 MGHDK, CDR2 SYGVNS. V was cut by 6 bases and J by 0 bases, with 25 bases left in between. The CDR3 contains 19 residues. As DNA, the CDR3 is TGTGCCAGCAGCGCCCTAGAATCTATATTTGAACAAAGCACAGATACGCAGTATTTT. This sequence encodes CASSALESIFEQSTDTQYF.

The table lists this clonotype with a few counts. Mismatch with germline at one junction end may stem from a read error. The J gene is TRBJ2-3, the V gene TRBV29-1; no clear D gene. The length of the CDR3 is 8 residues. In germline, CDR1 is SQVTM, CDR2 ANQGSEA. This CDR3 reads CTTDTQYF. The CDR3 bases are TGTACGACAGATACGCAGTATTTT.

The CDR3 reads CASSLELVGGNEQFF. The CDR3 nucleotides read TGTGCCAGCAGCTTAGAACTAGTAGGAGGCAATGAGCAGTTCTTC. V gene TRBV11-2 combines with J gene TRBJ2-1; TRBD2 might be the D (5 bases). Trimming stripped 0 bases from V and 6 bases from J, with 12 bases between. The germline CDR1 and CDR2 sequences are SGHAT and FQNNGV. The CDR3 loop spans 15 amino acids.

The CDR3 nucleotides read TGTGCCAGCAGCTTAATCCACGCGTACGAGCAGTACTTC. Encoded protein: CASSLIHAYEQYF. V usage is TRBV11-2 and J usage is TRBJ2-7; D remains unclear. The CDR3 is 13 amino acids. V was cut by 2 bases and J by 4 bases, with 9 bases left in between. CDR1 and CDR2 (germline): SGHAT, FQNNGV.

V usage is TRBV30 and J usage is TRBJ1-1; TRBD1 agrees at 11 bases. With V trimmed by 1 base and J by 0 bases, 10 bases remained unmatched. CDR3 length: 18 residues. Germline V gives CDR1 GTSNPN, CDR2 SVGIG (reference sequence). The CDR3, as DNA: TGTGCCTGGAGTGGCGGACAGGGGGCGGTTGGGATGAACACTGAAGCTTTCTTT. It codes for CAWSGGQGAVGMNTEAFF.

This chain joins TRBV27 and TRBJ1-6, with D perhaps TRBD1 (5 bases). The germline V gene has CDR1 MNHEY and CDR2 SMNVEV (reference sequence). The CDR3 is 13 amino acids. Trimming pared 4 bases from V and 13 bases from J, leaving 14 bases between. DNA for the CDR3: TGTGCCAGCAGTTATGCTAAGGGGTCTCCCCTCCACTTT. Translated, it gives CASSYAKGSPLHF.

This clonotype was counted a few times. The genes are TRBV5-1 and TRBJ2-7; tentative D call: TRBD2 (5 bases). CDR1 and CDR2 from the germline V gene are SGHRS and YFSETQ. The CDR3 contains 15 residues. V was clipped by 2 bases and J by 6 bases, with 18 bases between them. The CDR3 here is CASSFTEARSREQYF. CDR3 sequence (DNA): TGCGCCAGCAGCTTTACGGAGGCACGTTCTCGCGAGCAGTACTTC.

For the CDR3, the DNA is TGCAGCGTTGAACCGGGACAGGGCATCACAGATACGCAGTATTTT. Translated: CSVEPGQGITDTQYF. V and J are TRBV29-1 and TRBJ2-3; 9 bases line up with TRBD1. V trimming: 2 bases; J trimming: 2 bases; junction bases outside the gene matches: 5. Per germline, CDR1 SQVTM and CDR2 ANQGSEA. The CDR3 spans 15 residues.

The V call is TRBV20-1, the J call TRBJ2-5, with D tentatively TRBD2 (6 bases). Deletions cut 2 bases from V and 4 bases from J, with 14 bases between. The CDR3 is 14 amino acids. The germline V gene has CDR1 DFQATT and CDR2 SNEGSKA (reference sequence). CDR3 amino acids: CSARPGGWGETQYF. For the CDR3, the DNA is TGCAGTGCTAGACCCGGGGGATGGGGAGAGACCCAGTACTTC.

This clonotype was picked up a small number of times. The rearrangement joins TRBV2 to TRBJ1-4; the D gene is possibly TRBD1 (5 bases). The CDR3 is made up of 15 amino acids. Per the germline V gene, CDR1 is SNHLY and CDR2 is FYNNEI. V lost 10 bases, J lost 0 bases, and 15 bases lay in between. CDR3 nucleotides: TGTGCCAACAGAGGGCGGACAACAACTAATGAAAAACTGTTTTTT. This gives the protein CANRGRTTTNEKLFF.

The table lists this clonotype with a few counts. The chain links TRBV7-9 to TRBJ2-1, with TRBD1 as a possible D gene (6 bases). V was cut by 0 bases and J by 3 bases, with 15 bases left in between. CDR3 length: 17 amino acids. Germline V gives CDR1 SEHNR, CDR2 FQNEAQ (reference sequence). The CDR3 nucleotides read TGTGCCAGCAGCTTAGCCCCACAGGGATCGATCTACAATGAGCAGTTCTTC. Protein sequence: CASSLAPQGSIYNEQFF.

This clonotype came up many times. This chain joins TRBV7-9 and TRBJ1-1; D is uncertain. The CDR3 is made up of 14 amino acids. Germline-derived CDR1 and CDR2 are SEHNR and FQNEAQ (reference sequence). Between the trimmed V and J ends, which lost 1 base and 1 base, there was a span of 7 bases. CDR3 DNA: TGTGCCAGCAGCTTAGATACAGCGAACACTGAAGCTTTCTTT. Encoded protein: CASSLDTANTEAFF.

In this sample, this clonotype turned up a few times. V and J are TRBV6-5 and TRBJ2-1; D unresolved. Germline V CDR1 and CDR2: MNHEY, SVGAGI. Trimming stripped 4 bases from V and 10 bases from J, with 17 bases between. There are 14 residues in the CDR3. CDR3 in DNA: TGTGCCAGCAGTTCCCTGGGCTCCCTCGGGGAGCAGTTCTTC. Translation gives CASSSLGSLGEQFF.

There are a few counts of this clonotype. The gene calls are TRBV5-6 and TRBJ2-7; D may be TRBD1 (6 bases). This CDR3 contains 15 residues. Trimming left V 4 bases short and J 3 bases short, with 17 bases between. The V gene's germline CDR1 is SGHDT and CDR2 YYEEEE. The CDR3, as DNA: TGTGCCAGCAGCCGACTGACAGGTAACTTCTACGAGCAGTACTTC. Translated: CASSRLTGNFYEQYF.

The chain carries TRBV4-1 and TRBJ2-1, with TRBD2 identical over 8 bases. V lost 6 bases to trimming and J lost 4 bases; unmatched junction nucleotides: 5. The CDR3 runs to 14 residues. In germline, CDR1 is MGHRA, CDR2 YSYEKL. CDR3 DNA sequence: TGCGCCAGCAGGCCGAGCGGGAGATACAATGAGCAGTTCTTC. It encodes CASRPSGRYNEQFF.

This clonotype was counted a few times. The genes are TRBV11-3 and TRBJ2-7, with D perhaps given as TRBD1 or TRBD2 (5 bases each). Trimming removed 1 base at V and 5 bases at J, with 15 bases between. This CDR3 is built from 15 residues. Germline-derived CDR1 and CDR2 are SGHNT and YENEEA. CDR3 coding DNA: TGTGCCAGCAGCTTAGCGAGGGGCCCGTTCCACGAGCAGTACTTC. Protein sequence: CASSLARGPFHEQYF.

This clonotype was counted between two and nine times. CDR3 bases: TGTGCCACCAGTGATTTCGTGGGAGGACGCACCGGGGAGCTGTTTTTT. Translating it yields CATSDFVGGRTGELFF. The chain combines TRBV24-1 with TRBJ2-2; possibly TRBD2 for D (6 bases). The CDR3 covers 16 residues. V was pared by 1 base and J by 4 bases, with 12 bases between. Looked up from germline, CDR1 is KGHDR and CDR2 is SFDVKD.

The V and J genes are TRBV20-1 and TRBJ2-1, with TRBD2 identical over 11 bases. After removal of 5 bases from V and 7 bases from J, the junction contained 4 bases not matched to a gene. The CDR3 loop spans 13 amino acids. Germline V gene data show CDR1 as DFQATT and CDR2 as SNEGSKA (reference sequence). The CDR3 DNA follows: TGCAGTGCTCTTAGCGGGAGGGCTAATGAGCAGTTCTTC. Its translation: CSALSGRANEQFF.